This TCR beta chain was captured in a study of cytomegalovirus exposure and HLA in healthy donors. Study findings and constraints: The presence/absence work took it that sequencing depth was about the same across donors. Cytomegalovirus association was assigned to approximately 160 TCR beta chains.

As to this clone: Its antigen is not identified.

J lost 4 bases, V lost 0 bases, and 6 bases had no gene match. The CDR3 has 17 amino acids. The germline V gene encodes CDR1 SGHAT and CDR2 FQNNGV. PCR used 60 Vbeta primers and 13 Jbeta primers. Only in-frame clones appear in the TCRdb table, and some are missing; sequencing was by immunoSEQ multiplex PCR. This table holds 85,000 to 130,000 clones, almost 80% found once. The chain has TRBV11-2 and TRBJ1-4, with 9 nucleotides matching TRBD1. The sequencing sample was made of PBMCs. This TCR was recovered from a man aged 55 to 70 in good health and CMV-seropositive. CDR3 sequence: CASSLDPPGQGNEKLFF. CDR3 nucleotide sequence: TGTGCCAGCAGCTTAGATCCCCCGGGACAGGGTAATGAAAAACTGTTTTTT.